What follows are 25 T cell receptor beta chains derived from one specimen sequenced in a study of blood T cell repertoires in COVID-19. This table comes from immunoSEQ multiplex PCR, and its TCRdb copy is limited to in-frame clones, with some not included. The table has about 170,000 clones, about 88% seen once. The sequenced sample was PBMCs or T cells enriched from blood (not recorded which). These receptors all come from a woman aged 18 to 35 who had recovered from COVID-19.

The V call is TRBV4-2, the J call TRBJ2-1; a possible D gene is TRBD2 (5 bases). CDR3 length: 16 residues. The germline V gene has CDR1 LGHNA and CDR2 YNFKEQ. V was shortened by 0 bases and J by 8 bases, with 17 bases between the two germline ends. The CDR3 reads CASSQEAADPADEQFF. For the CDR3, the DNA is TGTGCCAGCAGCCAAGAAGCGGCGGACCCGGCGGATGAGCAGTTCTTC.

The count of this clone is one. The genes are TRBV4-1 and TRBJ2-4; the match to TRBD2 covers 15 bases. Germline loops: CDR1 MGHRA, CDR2 YSYEKL. V shed 4 bases and J 0 bases; nucleotides not matched to a gene: 4. The CDR3 covers 18 residues. The DNA of the CDR3 is TGCGCCAGCAGCCTTGGACTAGCGGGAGGGTTAGCCAAAAACATTCAGTACTTC. The encoded protein is CASSLGLAGGLAKNIQYF.

In regard to this clone: An end of the junction differs from the germline gene, which may be a read error. The rearrangement joins TRBV10-3 to TRBJ2-3; possibly TRBD1 for D (5 bases). Looked up from germline, CDR1 is ENHRY and CDR2 is SYGVKD. This CDR3 contains 14 residues. The CDR3 sequence: CAIGGRAGTDTQYF. The CDR3 nucleotides read TGTGCCATCGGTGGCAGGGCAGGCACCGATACGCAGTATTTT.

The genes are TRBV29-1 and TRBJ2-5; 9 bases line up with TRBD2. The CDR3 totals 14 residues. V lost 4 bases, J lost 4 bases, and 7 bases stayed unmatched. Germline V gene data show CDR1 as SQVTM and CDR2 as ANQGSEA. CDR3 protein: CSVVLAGLRETQYF. The CDR3 DNA reads TGCAGCGTTGTGCTAGCGGGACTAAGAGAGACCCAGTACTTC.

The rearrangement uses TRBV11-2 and TRBJ2-7, with 8 bases identical to TRBD2. The V gene end was trimmed by 3 bases and the J gene end by 2 bases; junction bases not matched to a gene: 9. This CDR3 contains 16 residues. Germline assignment: CDR1 SGHAT and CDR2 FQNNGV. The CDR3 DNA reads as TGTGCCAGCAGCTTCACTAGCGGCGGAGTTCCCTACGAGCAGTACTTC. This gives the protein CASSFTSGGVPYEQYF.

This rearrangement joins TRBV6-5 to TRBJ1-2; the D gene is possibly TRBD1 (5 bases). Germline values: CDR1 MNHEY, CDR2 SVGAGI. V was clipped by 0 bases and J by 2 bases, with 10 bases between them. CDR3 length: 15 amino acids. This CDR3 is CASSYSGTLNYGYTF. CDR3 bases: TGTGCCAGCAGTTACTCGGGGACTTTGAACTATGGCTACACCTTC.

This clone was picked up a small number of times. The V gene is TRBV6-4, the J gene TRBJ2-1; no reliable D call. Germline CDR1 MRHNA, CDR2 SNTAGT. The CDR3 spans 13 residues. Trimming stripped 2 bases from V and 9 bases from J, with 11 bases between. The CDR3 here is CASSDGGVAEQFF. The CDR3 coding sequence is TGTGCCAGCAGTGACGGCGGTGTGGCTGAGCAGTTCTTC.

CDR3 region: CASSFRGSGNTIYF. DNA for the CDR3: TGTGCCAGCAGTTTTCGGGGGTCGGGAAACACCATATATTTT. The chain carries TRBV28 and TRBJ1-3, with D perhaps matching TRBD1 (5 bases). The CDR3 sequence is 14 residues long. V dropped 3 bases and J dropped 4 bases, with 10 bases sitting between them. Germline CDR1 reads MDHEN; CDR2 reads SYDVKM.

The chain links TRBV11-3 to TRBJ2-2, with 12 nucleotides matching TRBD2. V lost 8 bases to trimming and J lost 8 bases; unmatched junction nucleotides: 9. The germline CDR1 and CDR2 sequences are SGHNT and YENEEA. The CDR3 runs to 15 residues. CDR3 loop: CASSRTSGAGGELFF. Written as DNA, the CDR3 is TGTGCCAGCTCTCGGACTAGCGGGGCGGGAGGGGAGCTGTTTTTT.

The rearrangement joins TRBV18 to TRBJ2-2; D might be TRBD1 (6 bases). Between the trimmed V and J ends, which lost 5 bases and 3 bases, there was a span of 19 bases. The V gene's germline CDR1 is KGHSH and CDR2 LQKENI. This CDR3 is 17 amino acids long. The CDR3 region has the DNA TGTGCCAGCTCAAGCCAAACAGGGAGAGGGGACACCGGGGAGCTGTTTTTT. This encodes CASSSQTGRGDTGELFF.

V gene TRBV27 combines with J gene TRBJ1-6; possibly TRBD1 for D (5 bases). V was cut by 7 bases and J by 10 bases, with 20 bases left in between. This CDR3 spans 15 amino acids. CDR1 is MNHEY and CDR2 is SMNVEV in the germline V gene (reference sequence). The CDR3: CASNPLGGVRSPLHF. The DNA of the CDR3 is TGTGCCAGCAACCCCCTGGGGGGGGTCCGGTCACCCCTCCACTTT.

The chain is built from TRBV11-2 and TRBJ2-7; 9 bases map to TRBD2. The CDR3 has 14 residues. V shed 5 bases, J shed 2 bases, and the junction held 4 bases outside the gene matches. The germline gives CDR1 SGHAT, CDR2 FQNNGV. CDR3 amino acids: CASSLGLAPYEQYF. The CDR3 DNA reads TGTGCCAGCAGCCTAGGACTAGCGCCCTACGAGCAGTACTTC.

This sequence joins TRBV3-1 (or the pseudogene TRBV3-2) and TRBJ2-1; 12 nucleotides agree with TRBD2. Unmatched junction bases numbered 2, after V lost 0 bases and J lost 8 bases. CDR1 and CDR2 (germline): LGHDT, YNNKEL (reference sequence). This CDR3 spans 15 amino acids. CDR3 nucleotide sequence: TGTGCCAGCAGCCAAGATGCTAGCGGGAGGGATGAGCAGTTCTTC. Its translation: CASSQDASGRDEQFF.

The rearrangement uses TRBV7-2 and TRBJ2-7; TRBD2 is a possible D gene (5 bases). Germline CDR1 and CDR2: SGHTA and FQGNSA. The germline V and J ends were trimmed by 4 bases and 1 base, with 14 bases remaining between them. This CDR3 region has 15 residues. The CDR3 DNA reads TGTGCCAGCAGCTCCCGACCAGCGGAGTCCTACGAGCAGTACTTC. It encodes CASSSRPAESYEQYF. The full variable domain, with the rest looked up from reference TRBV7-2 and TRBJ2-7, is GAGVSQSPSNKVTEKGKDVELRCDPISGHTALYWYRQSLGQGLEFLIYFQGNSAPDKSGLPSDRFSAERTGGSVSTLTIQRTQQEDSAVYLCASSSRPAESYEQYFGPGTRLTVT.

V is TRBV4-1 and J is TRBJ2-5, with D perhaps matching TRBD2 (6 bases). The germline gives CDR1 MGHRA, CDR2 YSYEKL. The CDR3 loop spans 17 amino acids. Trimming cost V 2 bases and J 5 bases, with 21 bases left between them. The CDR3, as DNA: TGCGCCAGCAGCCAACTATTTGTTGTGAGGAGGGAGGAGACCCAGTACTTC. It codes for CASSQLFVVRREETQYF.

This chain links TRBV5-1 with TRBJ2-5, with TRBD2 matching over 13 bases. Unmatched junction bases numbered 7, after V lost 0 bases and J lost 5 bases. The CDR3 covers 17 residues. Germline V gene data show CDR1 as SGHRS and CDR2 as YFSETQ. CDR3 nucleotides: TGCGCCAGCAGCTTGGGGCCACTAGCGGGAGGGCCGGAGACCCAGTACTTC. Translating gives CASSLGPLAGGPETQYF. The complete variable domain, with remaining parts taken from reference TRBV5-1 and TRBJ2-5, reads KAGVTQTPRYLIKTRGQQVTLSCSPISGHRSVSWYQQTPGQGLQFLFEYFSETQRNKGNFPGRFSGRQFSNSRSEMNVSTLELGDSALYLCASSLGPLAGGPETQYFGPGTRLLVL.

This clone has a handful of counts. The chain carries TRBV4-3 and TRBJ2-7; 8 positions agree with TRBD2. The CDR3 loop spans 16 amino acids. Losses at the gene ends were 0 bases for V and 6 bases for J; bases not matched to a gene: 10. The germline CDR1 and CDR2 sequences are LGHNA and YSLEER. The chain's CDR3 is CASSQELGSGASEQYF. In DNA, the CDR3 is TGCGCCAGCAGCCAAGAACTCGGTAGCGGGGCATCCGAGCAGTACTTC.

The V call is TRBV5-4, the J call TRBJ2-1; 12 bases match TRBD2. The junction had 4 bases not matched to a gene; V was cut back by 1 base and J by 8 bases. The CDR3 is 15 residues long. Germline CDR1 reads SGHNT; CDR2 reads YYREEE (reference sequence). Here the CDR3 reads CASSLRLAGGDEQFF. CDR3 coding DNA: TGTGCCAGCAGCTTGCGCCTAGCGGGAGGGGATGAGCAGTTCTTC.

The rearrangement uses TRBV3-1 (or the pseudogene TRBV3-2) and TRBJ1-5; TRBD1 is a possible D gene (5 bases). The germline V gene has CDR1 LGHDT and CDR2 YNNKEL (reference sequence). Trimming cost V 4 bases and J 1 base, with 23 bases left between them. The length of the CDR3 is 19 residues. The CDR3 nucleotides read TGTGCCAGCAGCCCCCCTGTTGGCAGGGATGGGTGCAGCAATCAGCCCCAGCATTTT. Amino acids: CASSPPVGRDGCSNQPQHF.

J is TRBJ2-2 and V is TRBV27; D is unclear. This CDR3 region has 13 residues. CDR1 and CDR2 from the germline V gene are MNHEY and SMNVEV (reference sequence). V gave up 3 bases and J gave up 7 bases, with 9 bases separating them. Here the CDR3 DNA reads TGTGCCAGCAGTTTTGTGCCTAGCGGGGAGCTGTTTTTT. It encodes CASSFVPSGELFF.

The chain recombines TRBV5-1 with TRBJ2-6; 10 bases line up with TRBD1. CDR1 SGHRS and CDR2 YFSETQ come from the germline V gene. V was pared by 4 bases and J by 2 bases, with 0 bases of the junction left unmatched. The CDR3 length is 15 residues. In DNA form, the CDR3 reads TGCGCCAGCAGCGGGACAGGGGCTGGGGCCAACGTCCTGACTTTC. Translation gives CASSGTGAGANVLTF.

The chain uses TRBV5-5 and TRBJ2-7; 10 nucleotides line up with TRBD1. V shed 2 bases, J shed 3 bases, and the junction held 5 bases outside the gene matches. The CDR3 contains 15 residues. CDR1 is SGHKS, CDR2 YYEKEE, per germline (reference sequence). The CDR3 region has the DNA TGTGCCAGCAGCTTAGGGACAGGGGAAATCTACGAGCAGTACTTC. It translates to CASSLGTGEIYEQYF.

This chain connects TRBV29-1 to TRBJ2-5; TRBD2 agrees at 11 bases. This CDR3 has 12 amino acids. The trim removed 8 bases at V and 2 bases at J, leaving 1 base unmatched. CDR1 and CDR2 from the germline V gene are SQVTM and ANQGSEA. The CDR3 here is CSTSGGQETQYF. The CDR3 DNA follows: TGCAGCACTAGCGGGGGACAAGAGACCCAGTACTTC.

A note on this clone: Germline is not matched at one junction end, which may reflect a read error. This chain joins TRBV30 and TRBJ1-1; tentative D call: TRBD1 (5 bases). This CDR3 is built from 12 residues. CDR1 is GTSNPN, CDR2 SVGIG, per germline (reference sequence). CDR3 DNA: TGTGCCGGGAGGCGGGGACGGACTGAAGCTTTCTTT. Translated: CAGRRGRTEAFF.

V gene TRBV28 combines with J gene TRBJ1-1; D gene ambiguous. The CDR3 has 14 amino acids. V was trimmed by 5 bases and J by 4 bases, leaving 14 bases between them. CDR1 is MDHEN and CDR2 is SYDVKM in the germline V gene. The CDR3: CASSPLSAGTEAFF. The DNA of the CDR3 is TGTGCCAGCAGTCCCCTGTCAGCGGGCACTGAAGCTTTCTTT.